Below, 26 T cell receptor beta chains from the same sample are listed, as sequenced in a study of beta chain features in type 1 diabetes (dated by TCRdb to 2016 to 2018). Library generation was performed with the immunoSEQ multiplex PCR assay. The entire amount of isolated RNA was reverse transcribed using the High Capacity cDNA Reverse Transcription Kit, so the sequenced TCRB transcripts were expressed ones. In its TCRdb copy, this immuneACCESS table keeps in-frame sequences only and misses some clones. Where compared with another copy, unresolved V genes explain less than half of these, and the others have no known cause. The sample yields 600,000 to 650,000 clones; roughly a sixth were counted once. The ten largest clones capture approximately 0.093% of the sample. The specimen was naive CD4+ T cells from blood. The sample's cell subset or site, from its label and the paper: true naive CD4+ T cells. The receptors shown here come from a young man in good health.

The chain couples TRBV14 to TRBJ1-1; D not resolved. The V end was cut by 8 bases, the J end by 3 bases, with 13 bases between. Germline CDR1 and CDR2: SGHDN and FVKESK. The CDR3 totals 13 residues. Here the CDR3 DNA reads TGTGCCAGCGAGAAGTGGGATTACACTGAAGCTTTCTTT. Translating gives CASEKWDYTEAFF.

The sample holds one count of this clone. The chain employs TRBV5-1 and TRBJ2-1; D is unresolved. The V gene lost 0 bases and the J gene lost 10 bases, with 17 bases spanning the gap. Germline CDR1 SGHRS, CDR2 YFSETQ. The CDR3 covers 15 residues. DNA for the CDR3: TGCGCCAGCAGCTTGGGGCAGGTGTCGTTCGACGAGCAGTTCTTC. Translated: CASSLGQVSFDEQFF.

The rearrangement uses TRBV7-9 and TRBJ2-2; 11 bases line up with TRBD2. The germline gives CDR1 SEHNR, CDR2 FQNEAQ (reference sequence). V dropped 2 bases and J dropped 4; count of bases not matched to a gene: 6. This CDR3 spans 17 amino acids. The CDR3 DNA follows: TGTGCCAGCAGCTTACCTGTCCTAGCGGGGGGCACCGGGGAGCTGTTTTTT. Its protein is CASSLPVLAGGTGELFF.

V gene TRBV7-2 combines with J gene TRBJ1-2, with a tentative D call TRBD1 (5 bases). In germline, CDR1 is SGHTA, CDR2 FQGNSA. This CDR3 has 15 residues. V was pared by 0 bases and J by 0 bases, with 8 bases between. The CDR3 sequence: CASSLALTANYGYTF. DNA of the CDR3: TGTGCCAGCAGCTTAGCCTTGACAGCTAACTATGGCTACACCTTC.

This clone was seen a handful of times. V gene TRBV19 combines with J gene TRBJ1-1; D gene unclear. From germline, CDR1 is LNHDA and CDR2 SQIVND (reference sequence). This CDR3 is built from 14 residues. With 2 bases removed from V and 1 base from J, the gap between germline ends came to 8 bases. The CDR3 nucleotides read TGTGCCAGTAGTATAAGGCGGCCGAACACTGAAGCTTTCTTT. Translating gives CASSIRRPNTEAFF.

This clone has more than one count but fewer than ten. The sample carries other DNA sequences with the same CDR3. The chain links TRBV29-1 to TRBJ1-2; TRBD1 matches 7 bases. This CDR3 comprises 11 residues. The germline V gene has CDR1 SQVTM and CDR2 ANQGSEA. J lost 8 bases, V lost 4 bases, and 4 bases had no gene match. The CDR3 DNA follows: TGCAGCGTTGGACAGGGCCGGGGCTACACCTTC. Its translation is CSVGQGRGYTF.

This chain uses TRBV19 with TRBJ1-2; TRBD1 matches 9 bases. The CDR3 contains 16 residues. Germline V lookup: CDR1 LNHDA, CDR2 SQIVND (reference sequence). V trimming: 10 bases; J trimming: 1 base; junction bases outside the gene matches: 13. The CDR3 DNA reads TGTGCCACCAGACTCGTTAGGACAGGGGATAACTATGGCTACACCTTC. As protein: CATRLVRTGDNYGYTF.

This clone has a handful of counts. V is TRBV28 and J is TRBJ1-1; 7 nucleotides agree with TRBD1. This CDR3 comprises 12 residues. J gave up 8 bases and V 1 base, and 1 base lay outside the gene matches. Germline CDR1 reads MDHEN; CDR2 reads SYDVKM. The CDR3 region is CASSLSTGEAFF. Here the CDR3 DNA reads TGTGCCAGCAGTTTATCGACAGGGGAAGCTTTCTTT.

The chain combines TRBV5-1 with TRBJ2-7, with TRBD1 matching over 10 bases. Germline CDR1 reads SGHRS; CDR2 reads YFSETQ. The V gene end was trimmed by 5 bases and the J gene end by 2 bases; junction bases not matched to a gene: 7. The CDR3 is 15 amino acids. The DNA for the CDR3 is TGCGCCAGCAGGACCGGGACAGGGGTGCCCTACGAGCAGTACTTC. Translation: CASRTGTGVPYEQYF.

The chain is built from TRBV10-3 and TRBJ2-3; 15 nucleotides align to TRBD2. Germline V gene lookup returns CDR1 ENHRY and CDR2 SYGVKD. This CDR3 is built from 17 residues. J lost 0 bases, V lost 6 bases, and 4 bases had no gene match. The CDR3 loop is CAISGLAGGSSTDTQYF. The CDR3 DNA follows: TGTGCCATCAGCGGACTAGCGGGGGGGTCTAGCACAGATACGCAGTATTTT.

This clone was counted between two and nine times. The CDR3 DNA follows: TGTGCCAGCAGCCCAGACAGGGGTGTGGAGACCCAGTACTTC. Protein product: CASSPDRGVETQYF. The chain is built from TRBV5-6 and TRBJ2-5; 8 bases match TRBD1. Germline V lookup: CDR1 SGHDT, CDR2 YYEEEE. The J segment lost 5 bases and the V segment lost 4 bases, leaving 7 bases of the junction unmatched. This CDR3 region has 14 residues.

The chain joins TRBV2 to TRBJ2-5, with 11 nucleotides matching TRBD2. After removal of 0 bases from V and 6 bases from J, the junction contained 9 bases not matched to a gene. The CDR3 has 17 residues. CDR1 and CDR2 (germline): SNHLY, FYNNEI. The CDR3 DNA is TGTGCCAGCAGTGAAGCGCTGGTAGCGGGGGGGCTGAAGACCCAGTACTTC. Translation gives CASSEALVAGGLKTQYF.

The chain employs TRBV6-4 and TRBJ1-2, with D unclear. The CDR3 contains 14 residues. Germline V gives CDR1 MRHNA, CDR2 SNTAGT. Trimming shortened V by 2 bases and J by 2 bases, and 9 bases separated the two germline ends. The CDR3 nucleotides read TGTGCCAGCAGTGACAACACGGTAAACTATGGCTACACCTTC. It is translated as CASSDNTVNYGYTF.

V usage is TRBV25-1 and J usage is TRBJ2-7; 9 nucleotides agree with TRBD2. The CDR3 consists of 15 residues. Looked up from germline, CDR1 is MGHDK and CDR2 is SYGVNS. V was pared by 3 bases and J by 3 bases, with 6 bases of the junction left unmatched. CDR3 in amino acids: CASSDPGLAYYEQYF. CDR3 coding DNA: TGTGCCAGCAGTGATCCGGGACTAGCTTACTACGAGCAGTACTTC.

The chain employs TRBV7-9 and TRBJ2-5; 9 bases match TRBD1. This CDR3 comprises 14 residues. Germline V gene lookup returns CDR1 SEHNR and CDR2 FQNEAQ (reference sequence). The V gene end was trimmed by 5 bases and the J gene end by 5 bases; junction bases not matched to a gene: 6. CDR3: CASSTRDRVETQYF. The CDR3 DNA follows: TGTGCCAGCAGCACCCGGGACAGGGTCGAGACCCAGTACTTC.

This clone was picked up a small number of times. The chain recombines TRBV29-1 with TRBJ1-1, with 7 nucleotides matching TRBD1. The CDR3 spans 13 residues. V lost 5 bases to trimming and J lost 4 bases; unmatched junction nucleotides: 7. Germline values: CDR1 SQVTM, CDR2 ANQGSEA. The CDR3 region is CSVQDRSGTEAFF. CDR3 nucleotides: TGCAGCGTTCAGGACAGGTCGGGCACTGAAGCTTTCTTT.

The chain couples TRBV28 to TRBJ2-7; 7 nucleotides line up with TRBD2. CDR1 is MDHEN and CDR2 is SYDVKM in the germline V gene. Trimming took 6 bases from V and 5 from J; bases not matched to a gene: 16. The CDR3 runs to 16 residues. The CDR3 region is CASRGREKGPFDEQYF. CDR3 sequence (DNA): TGTGCCAGCAGGGGGCGGGAGAAGGGACCTTTCGACGAGCAGTACTTC.

This chain uses TRBV27 with TRBJ2-3, with TRBD1 as a possible D gene (6 bases). V was trimmed by 2 bases and J by 1 base, leaving 7 bases between them. The germline V gene has CDR1 MNHEY and CDR2 SMNVEV (reference sequence). The length of the CDR3 is 14 residues. This CDR3 reads CASSLRTGTDTQYF. The CDR3, as DNA: TGTGCCAGCAGTTTAAGGACAGGCACAGATACGCAGTATTTT.

The sample holds a few counts of this clone. This sequence joins TRBV7-9 and TRBJ1-4; D is perhaps TRBD1 (5 bases). Trimming took off 5 bases at V and 4 bases at J, with 14 bases between the two ends. From germline, CDR1 is SEHNR and CDR2 FQNEAQ (reference sequence). The length of the CDR3 is 15 residues. The CDR3: CASSPTRGFNEKLFF. The DNA for the CDR3 is TGTGCCAGCAGCCCTACGAGGGGATTTAATGAAAAACTGTTTTTT.

This clone was observed a handful of times. The V gene is TRBV7-2, the J gene TRBJ1-6; 7 bases line up with TRBD1. The CDR3 is 15 amino acids. The V gene end was trimmed by 5 bases and the J gene end by 7 bases; junction bases not matched to a gene: 8. Germline lookup yields CDR1 SGHTA and CDR2 FQGNSA. This CDR3 reads CASSTQGQINSPLHF. CDR3 coding DNA: TGTGCCAGCAGCACCCAGGGACAGATAAATTCACCCCTCCACTTT.

This clone came up a few times. The genes are TRBV7-9 and TRBJ2-7, with TRBD1 matching 8 bases. The germline CDR1 and CDR2 sequences are SEHNR and FQNEAQ (reference sequence). This CDR3 spans 17 amino acids. J lost 3 bases, V lost 3 bases, and 13 bases had no gene match. The CDR3 loop is CASSLDRAPRALYEQYF. The CDR3, as DNA: TGTGCCAGCAGCTTGGACAGGGCCCCAAGGGCTCTCTACGAGCAGTACTTC.

This clone was counted only a few times. The chain uses TRBV10-3 and TRBJ2-1; 9 bases line up with TRBD2. Per the germline V gene, CDR1 is ENHRY and CDR2 is SYGVKD. Trimming took 8 bases from V and 7 from J; bases not matched to a gene: 6. The length of the CDR3 is 13 residues. The CDR3 bases are TGTGCCATCCAGCGGGGGGCGGCAAATGAGCAGTTCTTC. This encodes CAIQRGAANEQFF.

At least ten counts were recorded for this clone. This chain connects TRBV7-9 to TRBJ2-5, with TRBD1 as a possible D gene (6 bases). The CDR3 is 11 residues long. Trimming left V 5 bases short and J 9 bases short, with 10 bases between. CDR1 SEHNR and CDR2 FQNEAQ come from the germline V gene (reference sequence). The CDR3 DNA is TGTGCCAGCAGCCAACAGGGACCCCAGTACTTC. Its translation is CASSQQGPQYF.

The V and J genes are TRBV5-1 and TRBJ1-1; the match to TRBD1 covers 7 bases. The CDR3 contains 15 residues. Trimming cost V 5 bases and J 3 bases; bases outside gene matches: 10. CDR1 and CDR2 (germline): SGHRS, YFSETQ. CDR3 residues: CASRFAGTDHTEAFF. CDR3 in DNA: TGCGCCAGCAGATTTGCCGGGACAGATCACACTGAAGCTTTCTTT.

This clone came up a few times. The gene calls are TRBV5-1 and TRBJ2-3; tentatively, D is TRBD2 (5 bases). With 0 bases removed from V and 0 bases from J, the gap between germline ends came to 5 bases. There are 14 residues in the CDR3. Germline values: CDR1 SGHRS, CDR2 YFSETQ. Written as DNA, the CDR3 is TGCGCCAGCAGCTTGGAGCGGAGCACAGATACGCAGTATTTT. This sequence encodes CASSLERSTDTQYF.

This clone occurred a few times. The chain links TRBV4-1 to TRBJ2-7, with a possible D match to TRBD2 (6 bases). Trimming stripped 4 bases from V and 3 bases from J, with 19 bases between. The CDR3 runs to 16 residues. Germline V lookup: CDR1 MGHRA, CDR2 YSYEKL. CDR3 bases: TGCGCCAGCAGCCTCCCTTCCGGGGGTACCGGCTACGAGCAGTACTTC. Amino acid sequence: CASSLPSGGTGYEQYF.